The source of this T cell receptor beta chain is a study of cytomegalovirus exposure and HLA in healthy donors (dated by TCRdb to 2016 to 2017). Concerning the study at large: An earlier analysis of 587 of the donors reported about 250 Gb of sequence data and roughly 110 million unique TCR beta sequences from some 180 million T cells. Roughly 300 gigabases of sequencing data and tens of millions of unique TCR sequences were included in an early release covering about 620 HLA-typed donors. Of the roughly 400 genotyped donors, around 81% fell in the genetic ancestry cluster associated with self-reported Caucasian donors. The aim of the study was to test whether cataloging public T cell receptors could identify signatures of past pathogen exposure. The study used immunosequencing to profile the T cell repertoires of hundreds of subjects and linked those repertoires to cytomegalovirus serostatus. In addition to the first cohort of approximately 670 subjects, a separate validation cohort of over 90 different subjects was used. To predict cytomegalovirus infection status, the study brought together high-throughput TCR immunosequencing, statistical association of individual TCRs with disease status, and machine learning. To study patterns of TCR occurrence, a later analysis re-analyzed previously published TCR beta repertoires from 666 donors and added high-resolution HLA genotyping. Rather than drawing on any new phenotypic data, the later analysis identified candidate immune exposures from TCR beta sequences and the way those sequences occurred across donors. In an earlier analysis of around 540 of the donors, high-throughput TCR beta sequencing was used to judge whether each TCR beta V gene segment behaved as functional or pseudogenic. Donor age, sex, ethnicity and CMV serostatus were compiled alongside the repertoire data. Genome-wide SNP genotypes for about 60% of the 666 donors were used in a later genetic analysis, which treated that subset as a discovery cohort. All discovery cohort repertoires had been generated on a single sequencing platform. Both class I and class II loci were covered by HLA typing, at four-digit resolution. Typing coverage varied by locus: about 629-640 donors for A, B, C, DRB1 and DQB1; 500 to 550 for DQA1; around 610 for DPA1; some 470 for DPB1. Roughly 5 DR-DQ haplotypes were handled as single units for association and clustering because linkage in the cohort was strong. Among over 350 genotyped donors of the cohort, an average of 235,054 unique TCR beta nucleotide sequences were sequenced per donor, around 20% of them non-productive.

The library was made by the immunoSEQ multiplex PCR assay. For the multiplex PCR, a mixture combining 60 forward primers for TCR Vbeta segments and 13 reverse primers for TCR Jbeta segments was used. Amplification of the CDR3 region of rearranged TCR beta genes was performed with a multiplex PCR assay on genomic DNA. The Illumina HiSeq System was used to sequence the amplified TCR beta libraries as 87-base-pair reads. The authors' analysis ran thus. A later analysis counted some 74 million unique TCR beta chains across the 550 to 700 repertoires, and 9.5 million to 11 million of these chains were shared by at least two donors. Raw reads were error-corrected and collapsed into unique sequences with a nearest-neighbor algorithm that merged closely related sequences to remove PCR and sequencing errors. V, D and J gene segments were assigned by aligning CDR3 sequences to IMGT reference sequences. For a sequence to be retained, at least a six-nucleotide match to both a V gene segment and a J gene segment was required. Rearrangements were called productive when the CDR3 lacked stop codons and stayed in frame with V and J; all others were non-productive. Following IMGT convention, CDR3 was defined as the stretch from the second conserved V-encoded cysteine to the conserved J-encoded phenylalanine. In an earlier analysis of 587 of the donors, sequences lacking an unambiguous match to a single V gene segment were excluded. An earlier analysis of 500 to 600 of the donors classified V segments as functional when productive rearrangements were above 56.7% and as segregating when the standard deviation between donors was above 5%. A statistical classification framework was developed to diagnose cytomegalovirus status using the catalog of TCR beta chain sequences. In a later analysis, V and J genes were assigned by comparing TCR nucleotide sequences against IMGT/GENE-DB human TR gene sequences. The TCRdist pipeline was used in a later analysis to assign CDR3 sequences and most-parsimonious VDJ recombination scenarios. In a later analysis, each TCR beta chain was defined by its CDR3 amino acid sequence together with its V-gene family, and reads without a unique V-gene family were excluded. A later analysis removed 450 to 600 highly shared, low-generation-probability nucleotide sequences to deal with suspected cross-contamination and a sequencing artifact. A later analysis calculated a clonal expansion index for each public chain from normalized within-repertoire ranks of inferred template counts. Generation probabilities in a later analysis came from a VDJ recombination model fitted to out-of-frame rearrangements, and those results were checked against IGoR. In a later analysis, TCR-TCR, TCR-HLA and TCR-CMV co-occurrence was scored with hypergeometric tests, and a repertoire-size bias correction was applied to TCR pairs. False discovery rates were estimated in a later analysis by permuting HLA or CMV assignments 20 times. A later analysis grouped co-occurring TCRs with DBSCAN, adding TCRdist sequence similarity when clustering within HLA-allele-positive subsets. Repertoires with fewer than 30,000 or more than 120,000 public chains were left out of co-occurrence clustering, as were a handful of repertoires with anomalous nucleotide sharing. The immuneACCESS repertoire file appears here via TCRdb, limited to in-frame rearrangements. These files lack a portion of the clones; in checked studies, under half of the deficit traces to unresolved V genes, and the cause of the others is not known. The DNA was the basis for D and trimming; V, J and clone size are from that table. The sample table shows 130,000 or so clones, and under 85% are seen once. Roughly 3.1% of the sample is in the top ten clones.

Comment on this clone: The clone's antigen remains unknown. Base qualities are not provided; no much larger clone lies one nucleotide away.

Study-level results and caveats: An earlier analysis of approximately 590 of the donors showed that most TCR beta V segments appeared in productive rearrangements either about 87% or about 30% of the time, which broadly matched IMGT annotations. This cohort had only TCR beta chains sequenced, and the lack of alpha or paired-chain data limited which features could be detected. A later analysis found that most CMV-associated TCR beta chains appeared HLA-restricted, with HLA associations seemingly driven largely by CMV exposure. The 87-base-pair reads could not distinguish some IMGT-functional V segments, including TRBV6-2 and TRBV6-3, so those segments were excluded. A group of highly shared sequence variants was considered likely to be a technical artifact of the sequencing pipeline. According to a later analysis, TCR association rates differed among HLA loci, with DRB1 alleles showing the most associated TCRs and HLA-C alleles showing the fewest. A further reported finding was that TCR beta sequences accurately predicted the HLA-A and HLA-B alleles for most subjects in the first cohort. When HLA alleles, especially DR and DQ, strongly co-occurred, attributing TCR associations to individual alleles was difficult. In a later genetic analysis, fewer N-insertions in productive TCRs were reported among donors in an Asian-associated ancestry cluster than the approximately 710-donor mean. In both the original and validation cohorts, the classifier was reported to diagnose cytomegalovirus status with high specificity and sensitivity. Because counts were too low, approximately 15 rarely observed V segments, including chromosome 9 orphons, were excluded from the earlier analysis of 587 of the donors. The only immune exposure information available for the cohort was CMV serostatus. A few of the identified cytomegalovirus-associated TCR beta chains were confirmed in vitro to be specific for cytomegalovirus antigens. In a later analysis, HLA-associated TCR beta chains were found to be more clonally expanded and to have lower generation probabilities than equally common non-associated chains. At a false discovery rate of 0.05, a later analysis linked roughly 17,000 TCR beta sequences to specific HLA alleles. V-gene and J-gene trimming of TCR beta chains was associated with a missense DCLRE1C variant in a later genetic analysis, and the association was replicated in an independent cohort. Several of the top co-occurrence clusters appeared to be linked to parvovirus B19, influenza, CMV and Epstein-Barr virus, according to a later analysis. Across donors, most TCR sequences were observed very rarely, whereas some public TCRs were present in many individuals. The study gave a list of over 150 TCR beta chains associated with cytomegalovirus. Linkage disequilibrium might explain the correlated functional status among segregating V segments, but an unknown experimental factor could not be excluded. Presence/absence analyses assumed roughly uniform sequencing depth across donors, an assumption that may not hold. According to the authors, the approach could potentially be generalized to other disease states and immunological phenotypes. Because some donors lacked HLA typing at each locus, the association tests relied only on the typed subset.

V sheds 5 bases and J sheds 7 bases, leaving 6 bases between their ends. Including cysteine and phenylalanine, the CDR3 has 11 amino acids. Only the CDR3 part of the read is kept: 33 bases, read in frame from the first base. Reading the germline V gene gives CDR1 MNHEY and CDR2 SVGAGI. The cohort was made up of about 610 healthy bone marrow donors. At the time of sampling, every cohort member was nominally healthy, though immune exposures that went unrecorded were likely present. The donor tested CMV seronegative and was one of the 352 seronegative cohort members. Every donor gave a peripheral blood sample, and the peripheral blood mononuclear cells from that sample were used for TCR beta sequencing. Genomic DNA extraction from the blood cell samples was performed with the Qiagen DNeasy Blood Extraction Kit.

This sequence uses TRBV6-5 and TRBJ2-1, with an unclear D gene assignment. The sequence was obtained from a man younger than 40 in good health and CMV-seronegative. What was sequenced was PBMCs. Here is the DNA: TGTGCCAGCAGTGGCAATAATGAGCAGTTCTTC. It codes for CASSGNNEQFF.